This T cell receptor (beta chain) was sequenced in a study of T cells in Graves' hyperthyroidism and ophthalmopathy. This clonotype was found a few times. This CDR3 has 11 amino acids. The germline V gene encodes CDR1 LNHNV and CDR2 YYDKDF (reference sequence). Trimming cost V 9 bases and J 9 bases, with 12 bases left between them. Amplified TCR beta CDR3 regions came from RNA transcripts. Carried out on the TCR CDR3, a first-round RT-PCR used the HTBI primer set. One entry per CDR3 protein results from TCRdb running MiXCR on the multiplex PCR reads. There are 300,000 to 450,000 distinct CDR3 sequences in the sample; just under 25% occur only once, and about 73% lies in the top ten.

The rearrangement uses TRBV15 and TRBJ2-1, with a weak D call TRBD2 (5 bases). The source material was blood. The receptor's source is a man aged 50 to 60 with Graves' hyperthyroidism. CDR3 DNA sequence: TGTGCCACTTCCGGGGAGTTTGAGCAGTTCTTC. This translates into CATSGEFEQFF.